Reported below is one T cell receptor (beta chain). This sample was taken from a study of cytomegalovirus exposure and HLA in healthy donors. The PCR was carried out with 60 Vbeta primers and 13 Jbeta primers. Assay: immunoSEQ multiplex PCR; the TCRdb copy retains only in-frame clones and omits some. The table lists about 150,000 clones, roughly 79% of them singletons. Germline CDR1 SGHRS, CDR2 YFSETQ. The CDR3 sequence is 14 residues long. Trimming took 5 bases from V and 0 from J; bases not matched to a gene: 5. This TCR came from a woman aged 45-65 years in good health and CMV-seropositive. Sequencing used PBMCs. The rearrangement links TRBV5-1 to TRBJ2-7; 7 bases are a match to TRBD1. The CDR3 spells CASRGDSHSYEQYF. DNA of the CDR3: TGCGCCAGCAGAGGGGACAGTCACTCCTACGAGCAGTACTTC. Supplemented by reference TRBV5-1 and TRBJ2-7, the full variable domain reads KAGVTQTPRYLIKTRGQQVTLSCSPISGHRSVSWYQQTPGQGLQFLFEYFSETQRNKGNFPGRFSGRQFSNSRSEMNVSTLELGDSALYLCASRGDSHSYEQYFGPGTRLTVT.